Listed below are T cell receptor beta chains from one sample, sequenced in a study of cytomegalovirus exposure and HLA in healthy donors. Clones were sequenced by immunoSEQ multiplex PCR, and TCRdb holds only the in-frame ones, with some missing. The sample includes around 150,000 clones, roughly 90% of them seen just once. Sequencing was performed on PBMCs. The receptors derive from a man between 18 and 35 years old in good health and CMV-seropositive. CDR3s include the opening cysteine and the closing phenylalanine or tryptophan. The D gene is left open where the match is weak. Not all rows give a size; the values are once, few, many and, for expanded clones, a class.

j_gene: TRBJ2-3; v_gene: TRBV27; d_gene: TRBD2; len: 16; abundance: .; CDR3nt: TGTGCCAGCACCAGGACTAGCGGGAGGGCCCCAGATACGCAGTATTTT; CDR3aa: CASTRTSGRAPDTQYF
j_gene: TRBJ2-1; v_gene: TRBV11-2; d_gene: .; len: 17; abundance: .; CDR3nt: TGTGCCAGCAGCTCACTAACTAGTAGGCCCTCCTACAATGAGCAGTTCTTC; CDR3aa: CASSSLTSRPSYNEQFF
j_gene: TRBJ1-1; v_gene: TRBV25-1; d_gene: .; len: 15; abundance: .; CDR3nt: TGTGCCAGCAGTGTCCTGATGGCGGGTAACACTGAAGCTTTCTTT; CDR3aa: CASSVLMAGNTEAFF
j_gene: TRBJ2-1; v_gene: TRBV11-3; d_gene: TRBD2; len: 15; abundance: .; CDR3nt: TGTGCCAGCAGGCCGCTAGCGGGAGCATACAATGAGCAGTTCTTC; CDR3aa: CASRPLAGAYNEQFF
j_gene: TRBJ2-1; v_gene: TRBV18; d_gene: TRBD2; len: 16; abundance: .; CDR3nt: TGTGCCAGCTCACTCGGGGGACTAGGAGTATACAATGAGCAGTTCTTC; CDR3aa: CASSLGGLGVYNEQFF
j_gene: TRBJ2-1; v_gene: TRBV27; d_gene: .; len: 14; abundance: .; CDR3nt: TGTGCCAGCAGTCCAGCCACAGCGGCCGATGAGCAGTTCTTC; CDR3aa: CASSPATAADEQFF
j_gene: TRBJ2-4; v_gene: TRBV2; d_gene: .; len: 15; abundance: .; CDR3nt: TGTGCCAGCAGTGAAGGCCAGGGTCTCGGCCGCATTCAGTACTTC; CDR3aa: CASSEGQGLGRIQYF
j_gene: TRBJ2-5; v_gene: TRBV30; d_gene: .; len: 12; abundance: few; CDR3nt: TGTGCCTGGAGTGTACAGGGAGAGACCCAGTACTTC; CDR3aa: CAWSVQGETQYF
j_gene: TRBJ1-1; v_gene: TRBV19; d_gene: TRBD1; len: 16; abundance: .; CDR3nt: TGTGCCAGTAGAACCGGGACAGGGGGCCGCAACACTGAAGCTTTCTTT; CDR3aa: CASRTGTGGRNTEAFF
j_gene: TRBJ1-1; v_gene: TRBV7-9; d_gene: .; len: 17; abundance: once; CDR3nt: TGTGCCAGCAGCTTAGCAAACATCAGGATGAGGAACACTGAAGCTTTCTTT; CDR3aa: CASSLANIRMRNTEAFF
j_gene: TRBJ2-1; v_gene: TRBV2; d_gene: TRBD2; len: 16; abundance: .; CDR3nt: TGTGCCAGCAGTGGAGGCGCGGGAGTACCCTACAATGAGCAGTTCTTC; CDR3aa: CASSGGAGVPYNEQFF
j_gene: TRBJ1-1; v_gene: TRBV7-3; d_gene: .; len: 12; abundance: .; CDR3nt: TGTGCCAGCAGCGCGTCCGGGATTGAAGCTTTCTTT; CDR3aa: CASSASGIEAFF
j_gene: TRBJ1-2; v_gene: TRBV23-1; d_gene: TRBD1; len: 16; abundance: .; CDR3nt: TGCGCCAGCAGTCAAAGGGGACAGGGGGAAGAGGATGGCTACACCTTC; CDR3aa: CASSQRGQGEEDGYTF
j_gene: TRBJ2-5; v_gene: TRBV6-6; d_gene: .; len: 14; abundance: .; CDR3nt: TGTGCCAGCGGGGTGATGACAGGTCGTGAGACCCAGTACTTC; CDR3aa: CASGVMTGRETQYF
j_gene: TRBJ2-1; v_gene: TRBV2; d_gene: TRBD2; len: 15; abundance: .; CDR3nt: TGTGCCAGCAGAGAACTAGCGGGACGATACAATGAGCAGTTCTTC; CDR3aa: CASRELAGRYNEQFF
j_gene: TRBJ2-7; v_gene: TRBV30; d_gene: TRBD1; len: 14; abundance: once; CDR3nt: TGTGCCTGGGCTAGGGGACAGGGGGTGTACGAGCAGTACTTC; CDR3aa: CAWARGQGVYEQYF
j_gene: TRBJ2-3; v_gene: TRBV10-3; d_gene: TRBD2; len: 15; abundance: .; CDR3nt: TGTGCCATCAGTGGGCGGGAGGGGAGCACAGATACGCAGTATTTT; CDR3aa: CAISGREGSTDTQYF
j_gene: TRBJ2-7; v_gene: TRBV5-1; d_gene: TRBD1; len: 15; abundance: .; CDR3nt: TGCGCCAGCGTAAAACTCCGGGACAGGGGATACGAGCAGTACTTC; CDR3aa: CASVKLRDRGYEQYF
j_gene: TRBJ1-1; v_gene: TRBV19; d_gene: .; len: 13; abundance: .; CDR3nt: TGTGCCAGTAGTGCATCCGGAGCGGGGCTAACTTTCTTT; CDR3aa: CASSASGAGLTFF
j_gene: TRBJ2-5; v_gene: TRBV7-9; d_gene: TRBD2; len: 17; abundance: .; CDR3nt: TGTGCCAGCAGCTTAGGACTAGCGGGAGAGAACCAAGAGACCCAGTACTTC; CDR3aa: CASSLGLAGENQETQYF
j_gene: TRBJ2-2; v_gene: TRBV5-1; d_gene: .; len: 15; abundance: few; CDR3nt: TGCGCCAGCAGCTTAATTGCAGGGGTTGGCGGGGAGCTGTTTTTT; CDR3aa: CASSLIAGVGGELFF
j_gene: TRBJ1-2; v_gene: TRBV6-5; d_gene: .; len: 12; abundance: .; CDR3nt: TGTGCCAGCAGGTCAGGTTCCTATGGCTACACCTTC; CDR3aa: CASRSGSYGYTF
j_gene: TRBJ2-7; v_gene: TRBV5-6; d_gene: .; len: 14; abundance: once; CDR3nt: TGTGCCAGCAGCTTGTTTGGGGCCACCTACGAGCAGTACTTC; CDR3aa: CASSLFGATYEQYF
j_gene: TRBJ2-7; v_gene: TRBV27; d_gene: .; len: 13; abundance: .; CDR3nt: TGTGCCAGCGGTACGGGAGCATCCTACGAGCAGTACTTC; CDR3aa: CASGTGASYEQYF
j_gene: TRBJ2-2; v_gene: TRBV18; d_gene: TRBD1; len: 14; abundance: .; CDR3nt: TGTGCCAGCTCCGACAGGGAAAACACCGGGGAGCTGTTTTTT; CDR3aa: CASSDRENTGELFF
j_gene: TRBJ2-7; v_gene: TRBV19; d_gene: TRBD1; len: 14; abundance: .; CDR3nt: TGTGCCAGTAGCAACTCCGGGACAGGCTACGAGCAGTACTTC; CDR3aa: CASSNSGTGYEQYF
j_gene: TRBJ2-5; v_gene: TRBV5-1; d_gene: TRBD2; len: 15; abundance: .; CDR3nt: TGCGCCAGCAGCTTGGAAGGGCGGGAGGAGGAGACCCAGTACTTC; CDR3aa: CASSLEGREEETQYF
j_gene: TRBJ1-2; v_gene: TRBV5-8; d_gene: TRBD1; len: 15; abundance: .; CDR3nt: TGTGCCAGCAGCTGGGACAGGACCCACTTCTATGGCTACACCTTC; CDR3aa: CASSWDRTHFYGYTF
j_gene: TRBJ2-3; v_gene: TRBV6-1; d_gene: TRBD2; len: 14; abundance: .; CDR3nt: TGTGCCAGCAGTCTAGCGGGAGGAGGTGATACGCAGTATTTT; CDR3aa: CASSLAGGGDTQYF
j_gene: TRBJ2-5; v_gene: TRBV11-3; d_gene: TRBD1; len: 17; abundance: .; CDR3nt: TGTGCCAGCAGCCCAAGGGGGGACAGGGGGATTGGGGAGACCCAGTACTTC; CDR3aa: CASSPRGDRGIGETQYF
j_gene: TRBJ2-1; v_gene: TRBV4-1; d_gene: .; len: 17; abundance: .; CDR3nt: TGCGCCAGCAGCCAAGATCGGACTATCATCTCCTACAATGAGCAGTTCTTC; CDR3aa: CASSQDRTIISYNEQFF
j_gene: TRBJ2-1; v_gene: TRBV7-3; d_gene: TRBD2; len: 15; abundance: .; CDR3nt: TGTGCCAGCAGCTCTGGACTAGCGGGGAACAATGAGCAGTTCTTC; CDR3aa: CASSSGLAGNNEQFF
j_gene: TRBJ2-2; v_gene: TRBV18; d_gene: .; len: 14; abundance: once; CDR3nt: TGTGCCAGCTCATCGGGGCGGGGCACCGGGGAGCTGTTTTTT; CDR3aa: CASSSGRGTGELFF
j_gene: TRBJ2-3; v_gene: TRBV5-4; d_gene: .; len: 13; abundance: once; CDR3nt: TGTGCCAGCAGCTTGGCCACCCGGGATACGCAGTATTTT; CDR3aa: CASSLATRDTQYF
j_gene: TRBJ2-5; v_gene: TRBV21-1; d_gene: .; len: 19; abundance: .; CDR3nt: TGTGCCAGCAGCAAAGTTGGGGTGCACTATAGCGGGAGAGTGGAGACCCAGTACTTC; CDR3aa: CASSKVGVHYSGRVETQYF
j_gene: TRBJ1-5; v_gene: TRBV5-1; d_gene: .; len: 15; abundance: .; CDR3nt: TGCGCCAGCAGCCCCCTCAGGGTTAGCAATCAGCCCCAGCATTTT; CDR3aa: CASSPLRVSNQPQHF
j_gene: TRBJ2-2; v_gene: TRBV2; d_gene: TRBD1; len: 15; abundance: once; CDR3nt: TGTGCCAGCAGCGTGACAGGGACGAACACCGGGGAGCTGTTTTTT; CDR3aa: CASSVTGTNTGELFF
j_gene: TRBJ2-7; v_gene: TRBV7-9; d_gene: .; len: 14; abundance: .; CDR3nt: TGTGCCAGCAGCTTTCAGGGGAATAGTTACGAGCAGTACTTC; CDR3aa: CASSFQGNSYEQYF
j_gene: TRBJ2-2; v_gene: TRBV12-2; d_gene: .; len: 16; abundance: .; CDR3nt: TGTGCAAGTCGCTCAGTACTACTAGCGGTACCCGGGGAGCTGTTTTTT; CDR3aa: CASRSVLLAVPGELFF